This TCR beta chain was captured by sequencing in a study of shared clonotypes between healthy human individuals. Study-wide results and caveats: Owing to a small donor count, the genetic and exposure-history diversity represented was limited.

Germline V lookup: CDR1 MNHEY, CDR2 SMNVEV (reference sequence). The CDR3 has 17 residues. V shed 6 bases, J shed 0 bases, and the junction held 9 bases outside the gene matches. Comments on this clone: Its antigen is not identified.

All donors qualified as healthy HIV-negative adults and had experienced no recent acute infections or vaccinations. Only in-frame clones appear in the TCRdb table, and some are missing; sequencing was by immunoSEQ multiplex PCR. Of roughly 1,000,000 clones in the sample, around 78% were seen once. The chain combines TRBV27 with TRBJ2-7; the match to TRBD2 covers 12 bases. The TCR sequence derives from a man aged 18 to 35 in good health. Some clones in this sample may be carry-over from other donors' samples. The sequenced sample was memory CD4+ T cells from PBMCs. Subset here: CD45RA-negative fraction. Written as DNA, the CDR3 is TGTGCCAGCAGCCGACGGACTAGCGGGGCGTCCTCCTACGAGCAGTACTTC. Amino acid sequence: CASSRRTSGASSYEQYF.